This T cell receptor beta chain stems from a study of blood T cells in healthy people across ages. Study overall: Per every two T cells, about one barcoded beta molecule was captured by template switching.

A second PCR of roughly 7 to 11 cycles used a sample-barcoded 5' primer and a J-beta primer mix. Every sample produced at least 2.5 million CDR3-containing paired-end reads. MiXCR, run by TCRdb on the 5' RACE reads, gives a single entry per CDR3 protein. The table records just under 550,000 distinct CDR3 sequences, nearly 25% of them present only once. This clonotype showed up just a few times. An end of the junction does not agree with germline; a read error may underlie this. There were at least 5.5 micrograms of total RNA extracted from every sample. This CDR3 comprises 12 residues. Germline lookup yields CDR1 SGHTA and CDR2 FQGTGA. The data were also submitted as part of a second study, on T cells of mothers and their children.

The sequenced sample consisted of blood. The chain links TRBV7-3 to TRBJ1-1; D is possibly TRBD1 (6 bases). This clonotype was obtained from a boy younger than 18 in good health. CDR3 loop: CASRGRDTEAFF. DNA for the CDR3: TGTGCCAGCAGGGGGAGGGACACTGAGGCTTTCTTT.